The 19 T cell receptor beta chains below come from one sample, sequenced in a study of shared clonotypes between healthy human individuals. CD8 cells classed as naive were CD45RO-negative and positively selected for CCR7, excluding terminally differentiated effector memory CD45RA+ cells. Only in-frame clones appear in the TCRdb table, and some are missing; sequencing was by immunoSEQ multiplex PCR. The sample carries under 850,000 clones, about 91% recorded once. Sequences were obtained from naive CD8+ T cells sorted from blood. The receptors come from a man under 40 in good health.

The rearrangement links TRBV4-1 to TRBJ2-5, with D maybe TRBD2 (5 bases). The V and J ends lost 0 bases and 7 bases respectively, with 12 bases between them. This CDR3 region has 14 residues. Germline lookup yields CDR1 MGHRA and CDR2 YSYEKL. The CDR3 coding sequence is TGCGCCAGCAGCCAAGAATACCCCCGGGGGACCCAGTACTTC. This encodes CASSQEYPRGTQYF.

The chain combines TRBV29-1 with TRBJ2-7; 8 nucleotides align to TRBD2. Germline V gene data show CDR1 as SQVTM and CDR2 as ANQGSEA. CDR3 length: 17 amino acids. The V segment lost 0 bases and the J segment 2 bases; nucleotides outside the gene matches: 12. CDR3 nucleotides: TGCAGCGTTGAAGAAAGGTCCTTATCCGGGGGGGCCTACGAGCAGTACTTC. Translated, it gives CSVEERSLSGGAYEQYF.

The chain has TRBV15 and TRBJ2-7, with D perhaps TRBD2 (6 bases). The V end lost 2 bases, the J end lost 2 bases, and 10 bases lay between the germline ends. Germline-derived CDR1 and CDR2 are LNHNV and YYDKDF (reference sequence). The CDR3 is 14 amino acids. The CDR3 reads CATSRLAKAYEQYF. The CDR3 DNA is TGTGCCACCAGCAGACTAGCGAAGGCCTACGAGCAGTACTTC.

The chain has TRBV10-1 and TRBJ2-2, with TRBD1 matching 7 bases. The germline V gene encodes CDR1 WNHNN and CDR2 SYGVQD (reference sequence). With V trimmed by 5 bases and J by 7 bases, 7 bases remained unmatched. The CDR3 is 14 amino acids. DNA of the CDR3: TGCGCCAGCAGTCCATACAGGGGACGCGGGGAGCTGTTTTTT. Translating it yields CASSPYRGRGELFF.

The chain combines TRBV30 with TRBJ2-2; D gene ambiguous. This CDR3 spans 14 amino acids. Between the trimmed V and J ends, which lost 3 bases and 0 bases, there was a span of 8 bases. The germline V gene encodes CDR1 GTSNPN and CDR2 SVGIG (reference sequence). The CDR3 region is CAWRGGSNTGELFF. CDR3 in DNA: TGTGCCTGGAGGGGCGGTTCGAACACCGGGGAGCTGTTTTTT.

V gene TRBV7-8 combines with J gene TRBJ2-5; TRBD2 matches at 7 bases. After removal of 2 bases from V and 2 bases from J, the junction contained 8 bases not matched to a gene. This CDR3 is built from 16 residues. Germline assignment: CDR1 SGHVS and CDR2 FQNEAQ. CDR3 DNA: TGTGCCAGCAGCTTAATAGTGGGGACTATTCAAGAGACCCAGTACTTC. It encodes CASSLIVGTIQETQYF.

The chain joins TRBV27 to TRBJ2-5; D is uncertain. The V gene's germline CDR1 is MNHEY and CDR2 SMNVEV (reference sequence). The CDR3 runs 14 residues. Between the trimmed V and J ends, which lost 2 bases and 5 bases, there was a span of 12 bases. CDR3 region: CASSLRIGRETQYF. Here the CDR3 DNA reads TGTGCCAGCAGTTTAAGGATCGGTCGGGAGACCCAGTACTTC.

This chain's CDR3 is CASSQDWGNEQYF. CDR3 sequence (DNA): TGCGCCAGCAGCCAAGATTGGGGGAACGAGCAGTACTTC. This chain connects TRBV4-3 to TRBJ2-7; D tentatively fits TRBD1 or TRBD2 (5 bases each). The CDR3 has 13 amino acids. V gave up 0 bases and J gave up 5 bases, with 8 bases separating them. Germline V CDR1 and CDR2: LGHNA, YSLEER.

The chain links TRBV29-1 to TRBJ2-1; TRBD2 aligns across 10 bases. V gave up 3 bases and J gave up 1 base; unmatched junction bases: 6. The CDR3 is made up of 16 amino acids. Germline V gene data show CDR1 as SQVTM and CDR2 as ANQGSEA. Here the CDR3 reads CSVDPAGGPSYNEQFF. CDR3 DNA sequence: TGCAGCGTTGACCCAGCGGGAGGGCCTTCCTACAATGAGCAGTTCTTC.

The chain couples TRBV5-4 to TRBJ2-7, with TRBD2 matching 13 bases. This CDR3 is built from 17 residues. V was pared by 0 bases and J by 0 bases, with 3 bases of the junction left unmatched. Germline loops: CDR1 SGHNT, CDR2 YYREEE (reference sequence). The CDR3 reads CASSLGTSGRFSYEQYF. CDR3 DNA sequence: TGTGCCAGCAGCTTGGGGACTAGCGGGAGATTCTCCTACGAGCAGTACTTC.

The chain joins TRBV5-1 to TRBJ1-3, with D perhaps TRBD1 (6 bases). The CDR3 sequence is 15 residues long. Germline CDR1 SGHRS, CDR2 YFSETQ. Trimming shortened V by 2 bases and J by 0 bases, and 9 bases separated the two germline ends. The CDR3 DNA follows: TGCGCCAGCAGCTTACAGGGCGACTCTGGAAACACCATATATTTT. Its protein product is CASSLQGDSGNTIYF.

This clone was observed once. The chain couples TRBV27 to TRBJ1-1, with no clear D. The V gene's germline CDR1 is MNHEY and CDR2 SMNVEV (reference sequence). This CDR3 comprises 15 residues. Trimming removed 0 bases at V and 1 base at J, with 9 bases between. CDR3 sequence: CASSLSRHSNTEAFF. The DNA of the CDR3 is TGTGCCAGCAGTTTATCGAGGCACTCGAACACTGAAGCTTTCTTT.

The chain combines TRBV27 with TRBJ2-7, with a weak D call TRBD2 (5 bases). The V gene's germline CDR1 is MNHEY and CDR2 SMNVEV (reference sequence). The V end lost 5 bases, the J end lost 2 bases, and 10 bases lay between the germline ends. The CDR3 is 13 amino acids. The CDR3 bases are TGTGCCAGCAGTCCGGGGAGTCCCTACGAGCAGTACTTC. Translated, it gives CASSPGSPYEQYF.

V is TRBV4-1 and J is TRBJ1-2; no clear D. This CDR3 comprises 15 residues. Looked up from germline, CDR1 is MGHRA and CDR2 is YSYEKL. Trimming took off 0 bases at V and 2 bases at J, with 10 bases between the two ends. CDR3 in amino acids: CASSQDDQINYGYTF. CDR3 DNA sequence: TGCGCCAGCAGCCAAGACGATCAGATAAACTATGGCTACACCTTC.

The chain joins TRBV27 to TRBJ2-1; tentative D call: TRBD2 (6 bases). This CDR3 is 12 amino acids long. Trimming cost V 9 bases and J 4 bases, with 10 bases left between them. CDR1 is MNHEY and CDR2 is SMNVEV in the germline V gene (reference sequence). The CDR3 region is CASRDFYNEQFF. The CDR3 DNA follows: TGTGCCAGTCGGGACTTTTACAATGAGCAGTTCTTC.

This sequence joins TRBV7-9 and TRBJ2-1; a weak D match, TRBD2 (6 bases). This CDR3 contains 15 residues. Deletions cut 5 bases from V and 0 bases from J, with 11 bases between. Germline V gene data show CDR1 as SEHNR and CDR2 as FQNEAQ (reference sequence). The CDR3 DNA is TGTGCCAGCAGCCCAGCGGGCAGCTCCTACAATGAGCAGTTCTTC. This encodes CASSPAGSSYNEQFF.

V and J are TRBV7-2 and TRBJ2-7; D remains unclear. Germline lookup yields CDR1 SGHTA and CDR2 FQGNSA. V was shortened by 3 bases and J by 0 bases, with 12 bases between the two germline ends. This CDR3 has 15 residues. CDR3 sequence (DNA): TGTGCCAGCAGCTTTCCGGACGGAAGCTCCTACGAGCAGTACTTC. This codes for CASSFPDGSSYEQYF.

The CDR3 loop reads CASSPRATGGRSNEKLFF. For the CDR3, the DNA is TGTGCCAGCTCACCACGGGCGACAGGGGGCCGATCTAATGAAAAACTGTTTTTT. The chain recombines TRBV18 with TRBJ1-4; 10 bases are a match to TRBD1. The CDR3 is made up of 18 amino acids. V lost 1 base and J lost 3; bases outside the gene matches: 8. Germline CDR1 reads KGHSH; CDR2 reads LQKENI.

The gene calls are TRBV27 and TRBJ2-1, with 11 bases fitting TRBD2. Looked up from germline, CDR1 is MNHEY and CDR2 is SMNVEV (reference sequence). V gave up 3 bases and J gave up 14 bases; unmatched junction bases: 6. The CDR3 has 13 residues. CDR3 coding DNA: TGTGCCAGCAGTTTGGGACTAGCGGCCGCGGAGTTCTTC. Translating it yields CASSLGLAAAEFF.